This paragraph reports one TCR beta chain. Its antigen target is currently unknown. Base qualities are not at hand, and no much larger clone is one base apart. The CDR3 sequence holds 19 residues, the cysteine and phenylalanine included. Just CDR3 DNA is preserved here, 57 bases in frame from base 1. CDR1 and CDR2 (LNHNV, YYDKDF) derive from the germline V gene (reference sequence). V and J lose 2 bases and 8 bases, and a span of 30 bases separates them. TCRbeta CDR3 regions were amplified from genomic DNA by means of the immunoSEQ Assay, a bias-controlled multiplex PCR. In the paper's pipeline: Within the assay, amplification of reference gene primers was used to estimate how many nucleated cells each sample contained. To quantify the absolute abundance of each unique TCRbeta CDR3 rearrangement, sequence reads were collapsed and filtered. For each sample, productive Simpson clonality was calculated as the square root of Simpson's diversity index across productive rearrangements. TCRdb took over this immuneACCESS table, retaining in-frame rearrangements with V and J assigned. Such tables are incomplete; in checked studies, under half of the missing clones stem from an unresolved V gene, and the remainder is unexplained. That table furnishes V, J and clone size, whereas the DNA furnished D and trimming. In all, the sample holds hundreds of thousands of clones, and 85% to 90% of those were seen once. The ten largest clonotypes hold approximately 10% of the sample.

This sample stems from a study of blood T cell repertoires in COVID-19 (dated by TCRdb to about 2020). With respect to the entire study: Samples from collaborators originated in the United States, Italy and Spain and spanned both the acute and convalescent phases of COVID-19. Deeply sampled blood TCRbeta repertoires from subjects exposed to, actively infected with, or recovered from COVID-19 were included in the dataset. A freely available public database, intended as a resource for researchers studying the immune response to SARS-CoV-2, is where the repertoires were released. Where available, HLA class I and class II types were obtained from metadata supplied by the sample provider rather than from assay-based typing. Sample metadata almost always included a de-identified subject ID, COVID-19 status, age in years and sex. Samples came from the ongoing ImmuneRACE study (first 160 participants) plus 1,254 subjects from 6 global collaborators. The material from the prospective study consisted of cDNA or gDNA derived from T cells, B-cell-depleted T cells, or PBMCs. What the research found in general, with its limitations: How much clinical and demographic metadata was included differed by source and by participant, and the metadata was provided uncurated.

At one collaborating source in Seattle, patients were enrolled during active infection and were followed longitudinally through the course of disease. Each collaborating institution followed its own protocols to collect whole blood in K2EDTA tubes. Collaborator samples were shipped for TCRbeta analysis as frozen whole blood, isolated PBMCs, or DNA extracted from either sample type. The clonotype comes from a woman in her 30s with COVID-19, enrolled during active disease. Sequencing was done on a sample of peripheral blood. This receptor chain uses TRBV15 and TRBJ1-2; TRBD1 is possibly the D segment (6 matching bases). The CDR3 region: CATSRRRQALESQLWGYTF. The sequenced DNA is TGTGCCACCAGCAGACGTCGACAGGCCTTGGAATCTCAACTGTGGGGCTACACCTTC.